The 32 T cell receptor beta chains given below trace back to one sample, sequenced in a study of breast tumors, draining lymph nodes, adjacent tissues. Samples came from axillary lymph nodes draining the breast cancer. One entry per CDR3 protein results from TCRdb running MiXCR on the multiplex PCR reads. This sample has roughly 130,000 distinct CDR3 sequences, with nearly 20% found just once. Material for sequencing was axillary lymph node tissue. These receptors originate from a female donor with breast cancer. Some clones in this sample may be carry-over from other donors' samples.

This clonotype was seen ten or more times. V usage is TRBV5-8 and J usage is TRBJ1-3; D might be TRBD1 (6 bases). V lost 1 base and J 2 bases, leaving 10 bases between the germline ends. Germline V CDR1 and CDR2: SGHTS, YDEGEE. The CDR3 runs to 15 residues. The CDR3 loop reads CASSLTGAPGNTIYF. The CDR3 DNA is TGTGCCAGCAGCTTGACGGGGGCGCCTGGAAACACCATATATTTT.

This clonotype was seen repeatedly, ten times or more. The V and J genes are TRBV10-1 and TRBJ2-1, with 7 bases matching TRBD2. CDR1 WNHNN and CDR2 SYGVQD come from the germline V gene (reference sequence). The CDR3 length is 13 residues. V trimming: 2 bases; J trimming: 8 bases; junction bases outside the gene matches: 3. CDR3 region: CASSELREDEQFF. CDR3 nucleotide sequence: TGCGCCAGCAGTGAGCTTCGGGAGGATGAGCAGTTCTTC.

This clonotype was seen just once. A much larger clone lies one base from this, so it may be a read error. Here the CDR3 DNA reads TGTGCCAGCAGTGAGGGACAGGCTGAGCAGTTCTTC. It yields the protein CASSEGQAEQFF. The chain employs TRBV2 and TRBJ2-1; TRBD1 matches 8 bases. The V gene end was trimmed by 3 bases and the J gene end by 9 bases; junction bases not matched to a gene: 1. Germline V CDR1 and CDR2: SNHLY, FYNNEI. The length of the CDR3 is 12 residues.

This clonotype has at least ten counts. The chain recombines TRBV19 with TRBJ2-5; 7 bases are shared with TRBD1. The V and J ends lost 3 bases and 0 bases, in that order; junction bases with no gene match: 4. Germline lookup yields CDR1 LNHDA and CDR2 SQIVND (reference sequence). This CDR3 comprises 15 residues. In nucleotides, the CDR3 is TGTGCCAGTAGTATCAACAGGGGATACCAAGAGACCCAGTACTTC. Its translation: CASSINRGYQETQYF.

With regard to this clonotype: This may come from a read error, since a much larger clone is one base off. The chain carries TRBV5-6 and TRBJ1-3, with 8 bases matching TRBD1. The germline V gene encodes CDR1 SGHDT and CDR2 YYEEEE. This CDR3 spans 15 amino acids. Germline trimming cut 6 bases from V and 3 bases from J; bases unmatched to any gene: 8. CDR3 coding DNA: TGTGCCAGCACCGGGGCAGGGGGCGATGGAAACACCATATATTTT. Residues: CASTGAGGDGNTIYF.

A note on this clonotype: A much more abundant neighbour one base away suggests this may be a read error. The rearrangement joins TRBV20-1 to TRBJ2-3, with D possibly TRBD2 on 5 matching bases. The CDR3 runs 13 residues. In germline, CDR1 is DFQATT, CDR2 SNEGSKA (reference sequence). The chain's CDR3 is CRPTNGITDTQYF. CDR3 nucleotides: TGCAGGCCGACTAACGGGATCACAGATACGCAGTATTTT.

This clonotype has at least ten counts. V gene TRBV6-2 or TRBV6-3 combines with J gene TRBJ1-5; D is unresolved. This CDR3 has 14 amino acids. Germline lookup yields CDR1 MNHEY and CDR2 SVGEGT. Trimming removed 4 bases at V and 3 bases at J, with 10 bases between. The chain's CDR3 is CASSSVTPNQPQHF. The CDR3 DNA sequence: TGTGCCAGCAGTTCCGTGACTCCCAATCAGCCCCAGCATTTT.

The chain has TRBV25-1 and TRBJ2-1, with TRBD1 identical over 9 bases. The CDR3 runs to 15 residues. CDR1 and CDR2 (germline): MGHDK, SYGVNS. Trimming took 6 bases from V and 7 from J; bases not matched to a gene: 10. The CDR3 is CASSLPGTGKNEQFF. DNA of the CDR3: TGTGCCAGCAGCCTCCCTGGGACAGGGAAGAATGAGCAGTTCTTC.

At least ten counts were recorded for this clonotype. The V and J genes are TRBV4-2 and TRBJ1-4; D might be TRBD1 (5 bases). Trimming stripped 3 bases from V and 5 bases from J, with 16 bases between. The CDR3 consists of 16 residues. In germline, CDR1 is LGHNA, CDR2 YNFKEQ. The chain's CDR3 is CASSHVSLEGNEKLFF. CDR3 nucleotides: TGTGCCAGCAGCCATGTTAGTCTTGAGGGGAATGAAAAACTGTTTTTT.

A remark on this clonotype: A much larger clonotype is one base distant, so this may be a read error. This chain's CDR3 is CASSPTTRGGRLTAGELSF. CDR3 sequence (DNA): TGTGCTAGCAGCCCTACCACTAGGGGGGGTCGATTGACGGCCGGGGAGCTGTCTTTT. This chain connects TRBV7-7 to TRBJ2-2, with D possibly being TRBD2 (7 bases). The CDR3 runs 19 residues. Germline loops: CDR1 SSHAT, CDR2 FNYEAQ (reference sequence).

This clonotype has more than one count but fewer than ten. V and J are TRBV6-5 and TRBJ2-5, with D unresolved. Germline lookup yields CDR1 MNHEY and CDR2 SVGAGI. V dropped 0 bases and J dropped 4 bases, with 9 bases sitting between them. The CDR3 loop spans 14 amino acids. The CDR3 protein is CASSYSNEGETQYF. The DNA for the CDR3 is TGTGCCAGCAGTTACTCGAACGAAGGAGAGACCCAGTACTTC.

This clonotype appeared once. This clone may be a read error of a much larger clone one base away. The rearrangement joins TRBV7-3 to TRBJ2-3; the D call may be TRBD1 or TRBD2 (5 bases each). This CDR3 has 14 amino acids. The germline V gene has CDR1 SGHTA and CDR2 FQGTGA. The ends were cut back, 5 bases at V and 4 bases at J, with 13 bases in the middle. CDR3 loop: CASSPGTFADTQYF. DNA for the CDR3: TGTGCCAGCAGCCCCGGGACCTTCGCAGATACGCAGTATTTT. Combining the CDR3 with reference TRBV7-3 and TRBJ2-3 gives the whole variable domain GAGVSQTPSNKVTEKGKYVELRCDPISGHTALYWYRQSLGQGPEFLIYFQGTGAADDSGLPNDRFFAVRPEGSVSTLKIQRTERGDSAVYLCASSPGTFADTQYFGPGTRLTVL.

Of note for this clonotype: Being one base from a much bigger clone, this may be a read error. This chain links TRBV5-5 with TRBJ2-1; 10 bases line up with TRBD2. Germline V gene sequence: CDR1 SGHKS, CDR2 YYEKEE (reference sequence). The CDR3 spans 16 residues. The CDR3 DNA sequence: TGTGCCTGCAGCTTGATAGCGGGAGGCCTCTACAATGAGCAGTTCTTC. Its translation is CACSLIAGGLYNEQFF. The full variable domain, with the rest looked up from reference TRBV5-5 and TRBJ2-1, is DAGVTQSPTHLIKTRGQQVTLRCSPISGHKSVSWYQQVLGQGPQFIFQYYEKEERGRGNFPDRFSARQFPNYSSELNVNALLLGDSALYLCACSLIAGGLYNEQFFGPGTRLTVL.

The chain uses TRBV5-4 and TRBJ2-3, with TRBD2 as a possible D gene (6 bases). Per the germline V gene, CDR1 is SGHNT and CDR2 is YYREEE (reference sequence). This CDR3 is built from 17 residues. V shed 3 bases and J shed 0 bases, with 17 bases lying between them. CDR3 DNA: TGTGCCAGCAGCTGGGGGGTGGCGGGGACCAGCACAGATACGCAGTATTTT. Amino acids: CASSWGVAGTSTDTQYF.

This clonotype was seen ten or more times. The chain employs TRBV5-6 and TRBJ2-1; TRBD1 matches at 7 bases. V was pared by 2 bases and J by 7 bases, with 9 bases of the junction left unmatched. Germline-derived CDR1 and CDR2 are SGHDT and YYEEEE. CDR3 length: 15 amino acids. The CDR3 here is CASSLEGAFSNEQFF. The CDR3 bases are TGTGCCAGCAGCTTAGAGGGGGCGTTCTCGAATGAGCAGTTCTTC.

In regard to this clonotype: The CDR3 does not end in the conserved phenylalanine or tryptophan, so this is likely a read error. V gene TRBV6-1 combines with J gene TRBJ1-6, with 10 bases fitting TRBD1. The CDR3 covers 15 residues. The germline CDR1 and CDR2 sequences are MNHNS and SASEGT. This chain's CDR3 is CASEGQGFYNSPLHL. CDR3 coding DNA: TGTGCCTCCGAGGGACAGGGGTTCTATAATTCGCCCCTCCACCTT.

This clonotype was seen many times. The chain uses TRBV5-8 and TRBJ2-5; the D gene is possibly TRBD1 (5 bases). Trimming removed 0 bases from V and 3 bases from J, with 12 bases in between. The germline CDR1 and CDR2 sequences are SGHTS and YDEGEE. The CDR3 length is 15 residues. The CDR3 sequence is CASSLEQAWKETQYF. The CDR3 coding sequence is TGTGCCAGCAGCTTGGAACAGGCGTGGAAAGAGACCCAGTACTTC. The full variable domain, with the rest looked up from reference TRBV5-8 and TRBJ2-5, is EAGVTQSPTHLIKTRGQQATLRCSPISGHTSVYWYQQALGLGLQFLLWYDEGEERNRGNFPPRFSGRQFPNYSSELNVNALELEDSALYLCASSLEQAWKETQYFGPGTRLLVL.

Ten or more counts support this clonotype. J is TRBJ2-7 and V is TRBV5-1; 9 bases line up with TRBD2. V was pared by 0 bases and J by 0 bases, with 4 bases of the junction left unmatched. The CDR3 extends over 16 amino acids. Germline values: CDR1 SGHRS, CDR2 YFSETQ. The CDR3 nucleotides are TGCGCCAGCAGCTTGGGAAGTAGCGGGAGCTCCTACGAGCAGTACTTC. Translating it yields CASSLGSSGSSYEQYF. Filled out from reference TRBV5-1 and TRBJ2-7, the complete variable domain reads KAGVTQTPRYLIKTRGQQVTLSCSPISGHRSVSWYQQTPGQGLQFLFEYFSETQRNKGNFPGRFSGRQFSNSRSEMNVSTLELGDSALYLCASSLGSSGSSYEQYFGPGTRLTVT.

This rearrangement joins TRBV27 to TRBJ2-5, with no clear D. This CDR3 has 13 amino acids. Germline V gives CDR1 MNHEY, CDR2 SMNVEV (reference sequence). V was pared by 6 bases and J by 5 bases, with 13 bases between. DNA for the CDR3: TGTGCCAGCAGATCTTCCGCGTGGGAGACCCAGTACTTC. It translates to CASRSSAWETQYF.

A note on this clonotype: No conserved phenylalanine or tryptophan ends this CDR3, so it is likely a read error. V is TRBV6-4 and J is TRBJ2-3; D ambiguous. Trimming pared 4 bases from V and 2 bases from J, leaving 16 bases between. This CDR3 is built from 16 residues. Germline loops: CDR1 MRHNA, CDR2 SNTAGT. The CDR3 bases are TGTGCCAGCAGTGCCAAGACTGGTTACGACACAGATACGCAGTATCTT. This translates into CASSAKTGYDTDTQYL.

This clonotype turned up a few times. This chain uses TRBV6-5 with TRBJ1-1; 8 bases fit TRBD1. V trimming: 7 bases; J trimming: 4 bases; junction bases outside the gene matches: 5. The CDR3 has 13 amino acids. The germline V gene has CDR1 MNHEY and CDR2 SVGAGI. The chain's CDR3 is CASTGQGSTEAFF. For the CDR3, the DNA is TGTGCCAGCACCGGACAGGGAAGCACTGAAGCTTTCTTT.

This clonotype was counted at least ten times. The chain uses TRBV2 and TRBJ2-7, with D hard to call. CDR3 length: 11 residues. V lost 5 bases and J 0 bases, leaving 2 bases between the germline ends. Germline CDR1 SNHLY, CDR2 FYNNEI. The CDR3 region has the DNA TGTGCCAGCAGTACCTCCTACGAGCAGTACTTC. It encodes CASSTSYEQYF.

This clonotype was counted many times. The CDR3 DNA reads TGTGCCAGCAGGGGGACAGCTAATGAAAAACTGTTTTTT. Translated: CASRGTANEKLFF. The J gene is TRBJ1-4, the V gene TRBV11-2, with 7 positions matching TRBD1. This CDR3 is built from 13 residues. The trim removed 6 bases at V and 3 bases at J, leaving 1 base unmatched. Germline CDR1 and CDR2: SGHAT and FQNNGV.

Details on this clonotype: The conserved phenylalanine or tryptophan is not found at the CDR3 terminus, so this likely reflects a read error. V and J are TRBV28 and TRBJ1-6; D gene unclear. The CDR3 is 15 residues long. The V gene lost 2 bases and the J gene lost 6 bases, with 11 bases spanning the gap. The germline V gene encodes CDR1 MDHEN and CDR2 SYDVKM. The CDR3 DNA reads as TGTGCCAGCAGTTTACGGTCTGGGAGTAATTCACCCCTCCACCTT. Its protein is CASSLRSGSNSPLHL.

Notes on this clonotype: A much larger clone differs from this one at a single base, so this may be a read error. This chain uses TRBV19 with TRBJ1-5; D may be TRBD1 (6 bases). CDR1 LNHDA and CDR2 SQIVND come from the germline V gene (reference sequence). The length of the CDR3 is 16 residues. Written as DNA, the CDR3 is TGTGCCAGTAGTATACGGACAGTTGGGGTTGGGCAGCCCCAGCGTTTT. It codes for CASSIRTVGVGQPQRF.

This clonotype was observed at least ten times. The rearrangement joins TRBV5-1 to TRBJ2-5; maybe TRBD2 (6 bases). From germline, CDR1 is SGHRS and CDR2 YFSETQ. CDR3 length: 13 amino acids. V lost 5 bases and J lost 1, with 9 bases in between. This CDR3 reads CASSRGVQETQYF. The CDR3 DNA reads as TGCGCCAGCAGTCGCGGGGTCCAAGAGACCCAGTACTTC.

The sample holds many counts of this clonotype. Germline is not matched at one junction end, which may reflect a read error. This chain joins TRBV7-7 and TRBJ2-7; 8 bases agree with TRBD2. In germline, CDR1 is SSHAT, CDR2 FNYEAQ (reference sequence). The CDR3 is 13 amino acids. The CDR3 reads CASSTREGNEQYF. The CDR3 bases are TGTGCTAGCAGCACACGGGAGGGTAACGAGCAGTACTTC.

The V and J genes are TRBV5-1 and TRBJ2-5, with D possibly being TRBD2 (5 bases). Between the trimmed V and J ends, which lost 4 bases and 0 bases, there was a span of 10 bases. The CDR3 is 14 amino acids. Germline values: CDR1 SGHRS, CDR2 YFSETQ. The chain's CDR3 is CASSPPGNQETQYF. Here the CDR3 DNA reads TGCGCCAGCAGCCCCCCGGGAAACCAAGAGACCCAGTACTTC.

This clonotype was seen more than once but under ten times. This chain's CDR3 is CASSQRHAGLPSNQPQHF. The CDR3 DNA is TGTGCCAGCAGCCAAAGACACGCTGGACTGCCTAGCAATCAGCCCCAGCATTTT. This chain joins TRBV14 and TRBJ1-5; D not certain. Trimming shortened V by 2 bases and J by 0 bases, and 17 bases separated the two germline ends. The CDR3 spans 18 residues. CDR1 is SGHDN and CDR2 is FVKESK in the germline V gene.

This clonotype was observed a handful of times. V gene TRBV3-1 combines with J gene TRBJ1-2, with D maybe TRBD1 (6 bases). V was cut by 4 bases and J by 7 bases, with 16 bases left in between. Per germline, CDR1 LGHDT and CDR2 YNNKEL (reference sequence). CDR3 length: 14 residues. The CDR3 DNA is TGTGCCAGCAGCCTCCGAGGGGGGGCCGGTGGCTACACCTTC. Translating gives CASSLRGGAGGYTF.

As DNA, the CDR3 is TGTGCCAGCAGTTACTCGAAGGGTGGATCTGGCACAGATACGCAGTATTTT. This gives the protein CASSYSKGGSGTDTQYF. The V call is TRBV6-6, the J call TRBJ2-3, with unresolved D. Germline V lookup: CDR1 MNHNY, CDR2 SVGAGI (reference sequence). The CDR3 has 17 amino acids. V gave up 0 bases and J gave up 1 base, with 14 bases separating them.

As regards this clonotype: This may be a read error: a much more frequent sequence differs by one nucleotide. This chain links TRBV27 with TRBJ2-3, with 8 nucleotides matching TRBD2. CDR1 is MNHEY and CDR2 is SMNVEV in the germline V gene (reference sequence). The CDR3 extends over 14 amino acids. In DNA, the CDR3 is TGTGCCAGCAGTCCCGGGACTAGGGGAGATACGCAGTGTTTT. It specifies CASSPGTRGDTQCF.